This is a list of T cell receptor beta chains from one sample in a study of blood T cell repertoires in COVID-19. TCRdb keeps only in-frame clones here, not all; method: immunoSEQ multiplex PCR. The sample shows around 82,000 clones, over 75% of them seen only once. Sequencing was performed on peripheral blood. The receptors stem from a human donor in a cohort sampled during active COVID-19. Each CDR3 is given with its conserved first and last residue. The order of the fields is V gene, clone size, D gene, J gene, CDR3 protein. The D gene is left open where the match is weak. A clone size is listed for some rows: how often the clone was seen (once, few, many), or a class if it is expanded.

TRBV18	.	TRBD2	TRBJ2-7	CASSLSVGTTIYEQYF
TRBV6-1	.	.	TRBJ1-6	CASSALAQGGNSPLHF
TRBV4-3	.	.	TRBJ1-6	CASSQEPRAYNSPLHF
TRBV5-1	.	.	TRBJ2-7	CASSLAGGRGYEQYF
TRBV15	.	TRBD2	TRBJ2-4	CATSPPVAGGNLAKNIQYF
TRBV24-1	once	TRBD1	TRBJ2-1	CATSNRGDEQFF
TRBV10-2	.	TRBD2	TRBJ2-3	CASRLAGDTDTQYF
TRBV4-3	once	.	TRBJ2-3	CASSQARPTDTQYF
TRBV6-1	.	.	TRBJ2-7	CASSEIAYEQYF
TRBV11-2	.	TRBD1	TRBJ2-5	CASTRDRIQETQYF
TRBV15	.	.	TRBJ1-2	CATSTAGNYGYTF
TRBV4-3	.	.	TRBJ1-2	CASSQALTANYGYTF
TRBV7-8	.	TRBD1	TRBJ1-5	CASSLGGQGSQPQHF
TRBV4-2	medium-sized	TRBD2	TRBJ2-3	CASSQEQAGGQDTQYF
TRBV27	.	.	TRBJ2-2	CASSTRPAPGELFF
TRBV9	.	TRBD2	TRBJ2-7	CASSVGLTGGREQYF
TRBV6-5	.	.	TRBJ1-4	CASGDGRLEKLFF
TRBV6-6	.	.	TRBJ1-4	CASSFQETNEKLFF
TRBV18	.	.	TRBJ1-4	CASSPPNRPNEKLFF
TRBV10-3	.	TRBD1	TRBJ1-2	CAISTGVHNYGYTF
TRBV6-5	.	.	TRBJ2-7	CASSYSQGPSWEQYF
TRBV6-6	.	.	TRBJ1-1	CASSYTATDKPEAFF
TRBV6-2/TRBV6-3	.	.	TRBJ2-2	CASSFSGANTGELFF
TRBV27	.	TRBD1	TRBJ1-2	CASSPGGAGYTF
TRBV5-1	.	.	TRBJ1-4	CASSLRTPPATNEKLFF
TRBV27	few	.	TRBJ1-5	CASSLQQGLGQPQHF
TRBV15	once	.	TRBJ1-4	CATSRDIGGPNEKLFF
TRBV2	.	.	TRBJ1-5	CASSAGNQPQHF
TRBV29-1	.	TRBD1	TRBJ1-2	CSVPYRGSNYGYTF
TRBV7-9	.	.	TRBJ1-2	CASSLLGSGLYGYTF